This T cell receptor beta chain was observed in a study of shared clonotypes between healthy human individuals. The ends were cut back, 6 bases at V and 5 bases at J, with 10 bases in the middle. CDR1 SGHTA and CDR2 FQGNSA come from the germline V gene. This CDR3 has 12 amino acids. Study conclusions and caveats: A reduction in generation probabilities was seen for non-shared clonotypes relative to those shared by all four donors. Among a handful of donors, approximately 4.6% of naive CD4 clonotypes were found in common.

The investigators split CD4+ cells into a CD45RA+ naive subset and a CD45RA-negative memory subset. Clones were sequenced by immunoSEQ multiplex PCR, and TCRdb holds only the in-frame ones, with some missing. The sample contains about 1.5 million clones, around 97% of which appear only once. Concerning this clone: Antigen specificity is unknown.

The sequenced material came from naive CD4+ T cells sorted from blood. Subset reported: CD45RA+ positively selected. This clonotype was sampled from a man younger than 40 in good health. The chain combines TRBV7-2 with TRBJ2-5; D gene unclear. CDR3: CASSLLWETQYF. As DNA, the CDR3 is TGTGCCAGCAGTCTTTTATGGGAGACCCAGTACTTC. The full variable domain, rest sourced from reference TRBV7-2 and TRBJ2-5, is GAGVSQSPSNKVTEKGKDVELRCDPISGHTALYWYRQSLGQGLEFLIYFQGNSAPDKSGLPSDRFSAERTGGSVSTLTIQRTQQEDSAVYLCASSLLWETQYFGPGTRLLVL.